The clone carrying this TCR beta chain was counted a few times. The antigen is undetermined. As to time point: peripheral blood 6 weeks after treatment start. Enrolled patients showed locally advanced or metastatic urothelial carcinoma. V shed 2 bases, J shed 4 bases, and the junction held 7 bases outside the gene matches. Germline-derived CDR1 and CDR2 are MGHRA and YSYEKL. The CDR3 is made up of 16 amino acids. These data belong to a study of PD-L1 blockade in urothelial cancer. On the study more broadly: There were a median of approximately 130,000 T cells in blood samples.

Generated by immunoSEQ multiplex PCR, the TCRdb table keeps only in-frame clones and is missing some. Found here are around 50,000 clones, about 88% of them singletons; the top ten hold 2.4%. Whole-study findings and limits: When measured at 3 weeks, tumor-associated blood clones expanded more in durable-benefit patients.

The receptor comes from a man aged 55 to 70 with urothelial cancer. The V and J genes are TRBV4-1 and TRBJ1-5; 8 bases agree with TRBD1. The sequencing here drew on PBMCs, taken around atezolizumab (anti-PD-L1) treatment. The CDR3 reads CASSQPGQGPNQPQHF. The CDR3 nucleotides read TGCGCCAGCAGCCAACCTGGACAGGGTCCAAATCAGCCCCAGCATTTT.